Below, one TCR beta chain is given with its context. The data were obtained in a study of blood T cell repertoires in COVID-19. Looking at the study overall: The cDNA or gDNA used as material had been derived from T cells, B-cell-depleted T cells, or PBMCs.

The CDR3 consists of 17 residues. Trimming took off 2 bases at V and 2 bases at J, with 16 bases between the two ends. Germline V CDR1 and CDR2: LGHDT, YNNKEL (reference sequence). Produced via immunoSEQ multiplex PCR; TCRdb's table is partial and in-frame only. The sample contains 250,000 or so clones, roughly 84% of which appear only once. The J gene is TRBJ1-3, the V gene TRBV3-1 (or the pseudogene TRBV3-2), with D possibly matching TRBD1 (5 bases). The receptor was isolated from a woman aged 40-49 years who had recovered from COVID-19. What was sequenced was peripheral blood. The CDR3 here is CASSQSISGVTGNTIYF. CDR3 nucleotides: TGTGCCAGCAGCCAAAGCATTTCGGGGGTAACTGGAAACACCATATATTTT.